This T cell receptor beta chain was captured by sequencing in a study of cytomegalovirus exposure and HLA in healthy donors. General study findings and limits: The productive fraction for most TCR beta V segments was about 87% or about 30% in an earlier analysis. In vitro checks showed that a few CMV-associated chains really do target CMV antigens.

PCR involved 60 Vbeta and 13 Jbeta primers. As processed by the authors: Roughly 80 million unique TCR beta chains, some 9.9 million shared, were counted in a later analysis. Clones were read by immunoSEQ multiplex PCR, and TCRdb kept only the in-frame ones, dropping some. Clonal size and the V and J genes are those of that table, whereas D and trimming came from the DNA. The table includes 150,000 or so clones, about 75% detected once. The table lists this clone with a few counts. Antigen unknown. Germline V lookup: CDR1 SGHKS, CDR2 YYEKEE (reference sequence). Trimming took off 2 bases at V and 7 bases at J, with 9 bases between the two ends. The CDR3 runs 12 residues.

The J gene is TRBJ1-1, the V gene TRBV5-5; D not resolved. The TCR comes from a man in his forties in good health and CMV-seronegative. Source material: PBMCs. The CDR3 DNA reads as TGTGCCAGCAGCTTTATGGGAGTTGAAGCTTTCTTT. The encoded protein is CASSFMGVEAFF.